The sequence of this T cell receptor (beta chain) was determined in a study of neurological immune-mediated disorders. Study-wide findings and caveats: Association with the multiple sclerosis repertoire cluster was not found for any clinical or MRI feature. None of the CDR3 amino acid sequences of expanded clones recurred across subjects, suggesting private repertoires in all groups. HTLV-1-associated myelopathy led in TCR clonal expansion, while multiple sclerosis ranked lowest, below healthy controls.

TCRdb fed the 5' RACE reads into MiXCR, producing one record per CDR3 protein. Among 81,000 or so distinct CDR3 sequences listed, 4.5% to 6.5% were seen once. Unsorted libraries were generated from 2 million PBMCs held at -80 degrees C. The germline gives CDR1 MDHEN, CDR2 SYDVKM. The CDR3 is 12 residues long. This clonotype was seen ten or more times. Its antigen is unidentified. A much larger clone is a single base away; this may be a read error. The chain combines TRBV28 with TRBJ1-5; TRBD1 might be the D (5 bases). This receptor was taken from a woman aged 30 to 39 with multiple sclerosis. The sequenced sample was PBMCs. The CDR3 loop reads CASSSDQGSQNF. For the CDR3, the DNA is TGTGCCAGCAGCTCGGATCAGGGATCCCAGAATTTT.